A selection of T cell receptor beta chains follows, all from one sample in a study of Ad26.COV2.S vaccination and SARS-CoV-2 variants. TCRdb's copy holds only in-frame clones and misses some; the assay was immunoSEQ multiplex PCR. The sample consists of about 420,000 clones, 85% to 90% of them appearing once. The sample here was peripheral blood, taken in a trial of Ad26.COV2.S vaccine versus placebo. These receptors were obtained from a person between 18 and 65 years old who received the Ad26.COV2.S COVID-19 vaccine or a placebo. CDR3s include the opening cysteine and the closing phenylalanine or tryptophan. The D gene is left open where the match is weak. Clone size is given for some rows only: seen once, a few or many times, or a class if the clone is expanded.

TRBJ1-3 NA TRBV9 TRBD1 TGTGCCAGCAGCGGGGGACAGGGGATAGGTGGAAACACCATATATTTT CASSGGQGIGGNTIYF
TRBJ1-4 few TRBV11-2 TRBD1 TGTGCCAGCAGCTTACGGGACAGGGTAGGAGGAGATGAAAAACTGTTTTTT CASSLRDRVGGDEKLFF
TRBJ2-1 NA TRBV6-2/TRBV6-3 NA TGTGCCAGCAGTTACCGACAGTACAATGAGCAGTTCTTC CASSYRQYNEQFF
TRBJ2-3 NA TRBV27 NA TGTGCCAGCAGTTTATCACAGCTCACAGATACGCAGTATTTT CASSLSQLTDTQYF
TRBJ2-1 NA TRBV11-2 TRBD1 TGTGCCAGCAGTTTTGGACAGGTCGGTGAGCAGTTCTTC CASSFGQVGEQFF
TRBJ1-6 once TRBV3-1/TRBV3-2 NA TGTGCCAGCAGCCAACTGGGTATCGGAAATTCACCCCTCCACTTT CASSQLGIGNSPLHF
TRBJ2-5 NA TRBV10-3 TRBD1 TGTGCCATCAGTGAGTCAGGGGGCCCCCAAGAGACCCAGTACTTC CAISESGGPQETQYF
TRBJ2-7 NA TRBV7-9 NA TGTGCCAGCAGCTTAGCCAACAGGGCCTACGAGCAGTACTTC CASSLANRAYEQYF
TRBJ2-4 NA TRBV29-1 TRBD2 TGCAGCGTTTCGGGACTAGCGGGAAAAAACATTCAGTACTTC CSVSGLAGKNIQYF
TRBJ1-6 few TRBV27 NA TGTGCCAGCAGGCCGGGGGCCAAATCGGATTCACCCCTCCACTTT CASRPGAKSDSPLHF
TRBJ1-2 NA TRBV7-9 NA TGTGCCAGCAGCTTAGCAGGGAACTATGGCTACACCTTC CASSLAGNYGYTF
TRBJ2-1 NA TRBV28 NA TGTGCCAGCAGTCAAGAAATCAACAATGAGCAGTTCTTC CASSQEINNEQFF
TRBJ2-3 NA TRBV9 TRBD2 TGTGCCAGCAGACCACTAGCGGGGGTAGATACGCAGTATTTT CASRPLAGVDTQYF
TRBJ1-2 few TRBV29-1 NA TGCAGCGTTGAACGTGGGGATAGAGGCTACACCTTC CSVERGDRGYTF
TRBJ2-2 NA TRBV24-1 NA TGTGCCACCAGTGTCTCACGGTCCGGGGAGCTGTTTTTT CATSVSRSGELFF
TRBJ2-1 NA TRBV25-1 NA TGTGCCAGCAGTGATCGGCCGGTCAATGAGCAGTTCTTC CASSDRPVNEQFF
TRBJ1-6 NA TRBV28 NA TGTGCCAGCAGTTTGGAAACGAGGAGTTGGGACTTT CASSLETRSWDF
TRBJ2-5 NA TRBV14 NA TGTGCCAGCAGCCCCCTTGGGCTCGAGACCCAGTACTTC CASSPLGLETQYF
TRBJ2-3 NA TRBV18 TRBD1 TGTGCCAGCTCCCCGGGACAGTCAGATACGCAGTATTTT CASSPGQSDTQYF
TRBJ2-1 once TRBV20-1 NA TGCAGTGCTGCCGAGGCGTTCTTC CSAAEAFF
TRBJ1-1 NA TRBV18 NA TGTGCCAGCTCATCCAGAGACACTGAAGCTTTCTTT CASSSRDTEAFF
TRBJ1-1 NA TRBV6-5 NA TGTGCCAGCAGCCCAGAGGGCTGGAACACTGAAGCTTTCTTT CASSPEGWNTEAFF
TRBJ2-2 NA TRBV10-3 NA TGTGCCATCAGTGCGGTGTGGCTTGATCACACCGGGGAGCTGTTTTTT CAISAVWLDHTGELFF
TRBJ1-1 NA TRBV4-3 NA TGCGCCAGCAGCCAAGATATTAAGGCCACTGAAGCTTTCTTT CASSQDIKATEAFF
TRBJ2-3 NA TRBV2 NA TGTGCCAGCAGGACCCTAGGGGGGGCCACAGATACGCAGTATTTT CASRTLGGATDTQYF
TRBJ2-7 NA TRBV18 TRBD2 TGTGCCAGCTCACCGGTAGGGACTAGCGAGATATACGAGCAGTACTTC CASSPVGTSEIYEQYF
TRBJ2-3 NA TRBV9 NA TGTGCCAGCAGCGCCTTCGGAGGAGATACGCAGTATTTT CASSAFGGDTQYF
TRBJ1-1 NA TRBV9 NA TGTGCCAGCAGCGTAGGACGGTGGGACGGGAACACTGAAGCTTTCTTT CASSVGRWDGNTEAFF
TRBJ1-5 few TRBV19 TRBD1 TGTGCCAGTAGTGGGACAGGGGGCCTCAATCAGCCCCAGCATTTT CASSGTGGLNQPQHF
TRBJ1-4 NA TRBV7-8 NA TGTGCCAGCAGCGTGCAGGGGATTGCTAATGAAAAACTGTTTTTT CASSVQGIANEKLFF
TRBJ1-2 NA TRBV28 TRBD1 TGTGCCAGCAGTCCAAGGGGACAGGACAAGTATGGCTACACCTTC CASSPRGQDKYGYTF
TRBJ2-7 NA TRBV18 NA TGTGCCAGCTCACCGGAGCCGTACGAGCAGTACTTC CASSPEPYEQYF
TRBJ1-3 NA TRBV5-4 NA TGTGCCAGCAGCCCGGGGGGCAGGGAGAACACCATATATTTT CASSPGGRENTIYF
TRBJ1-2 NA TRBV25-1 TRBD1 TGTGCCAGCAGTGGACAGGGGGCCTTTAGTGGCTACACCTTC CASSGQGAFSGYTF
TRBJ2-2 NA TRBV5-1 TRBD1 TGCGCCAGCAGCTTCGACGGGACAGGGCTTTGGGGGGAGCTGTTTTTT CASSFDGTGLWGELFF
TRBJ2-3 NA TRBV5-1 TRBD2 TGCGCCAGCAGCTTGGGGGGACTAACCACAGATACGCAGTATTTT CASSLGGLTTDTQYF
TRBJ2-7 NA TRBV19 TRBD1 TGTGCCAGTAGTATGAGGTCAGGGGGCGCCTACGAGCAGTACTTC CASSMRSGGAYEQYF
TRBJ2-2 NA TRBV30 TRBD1 TGTGCCTGGAGTTACGGGACAGGGGGGATCGGGGAGCTGTTTTTT CAWSYGTGGIGELFF
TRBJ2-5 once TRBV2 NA TGTGCCAGCAAAAGGGGGGCCGGTGGTCAAGAGACCCAGTACTTC CASKRGAGGQETQYF
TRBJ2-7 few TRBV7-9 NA TGTGCCAGCAGCTCCCCAATCTACGAGCAGTACTTC CASSSPIYEQYF
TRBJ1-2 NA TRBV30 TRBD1 TGTGCCTGGAGTGTAGGGACAGCCGCCAGCTATGGCTACACCTTC CAWSVGTAASYGYTF
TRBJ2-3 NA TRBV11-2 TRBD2 TGTGCCAGCAGCCCCGGGACTACAATGGATACGCAGTATTTT CASSPGTTMDTQYF
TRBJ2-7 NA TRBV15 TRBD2 TGTGCCACCAGCTTACACCTAGCGGGGGCCCACGAGCAGTACTTC CATSLHLAGAHEQYF
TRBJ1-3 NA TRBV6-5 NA TGTGCCAGCAGCCCCGGACAGCTAGGAAACACCATATATTTT CASSPGQLGNTIYF
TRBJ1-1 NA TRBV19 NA TGTGCCAGTAGTGAGGGACGGAACACTGAAGCTTTCTTT CASSEGRNTEAFF
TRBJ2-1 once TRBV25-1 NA TGTGCCAGCAGCCTAGGGCTAGCGACCTACAATGAGCAGTTCTTC CASSLGLATYNEQFF
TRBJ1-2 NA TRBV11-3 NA TGTGCCAGCAGCCCCGAGATCCGACAGGACGCTGGCTACACCTTC CASSPEIRQDAGYTF